One sample yielded the 11 T cell receptor beta chains listed below, sequenced in a study of graft-versus-host responses after intestinal transplantation. The method was immunoSEQ multiplex PCR; TCRdb's version includes in-frame clones alone and lacks a portion of them. The sample consists of approximately 10,000 clones, 80% to 95% of them appearing once. This specimen consisted of PBMCs, obtained approximately 10 weeks after transplant. These receptor sequences come from a human patient who received an intestinal transplant, so some T cells may come from the graft donor.

This sequence joins TRBV11-2 and TRBJ2-1, with no clear D. Trimming removed 1 base at V and 10 bases at J, with 11 bases between. Per the germline V gene, CDR1 is SGHAT and CDR2 is FQNNGV. This CDR3 has 13 residues. DNA of the CDR3: TGTGCCAGCAGCTTAGGCTACCCAAGGGAGCAGTTCTTC. It encodes CASSLGYPREQFF.

This clone occurred once. The rearrangement links TRBV27 to TRBJ2-1, with D perhaps matching TRBD1 or TRBD2 (5 bases each). V dropped 0 bases and J dropped 4 bases, with 7 bases sitting between them. Germline values: CDR1 MNHEY, CDR2 SMNVEV (reference sequence). The CDR3 has 14 amino acids. The CDR3 region has the DNA TGTGCCAGCAGTTTATCGAGGGGATACAATGAGCAGTTCTTC. Amino acids: CASSLSRGYNEQFF.

The chain has TRBV7-2 and TRBJ2-2; unclear D gene. The CDR3 has 17 amino acids. In germline, CDR1 is SGHTA, CDR2 FQGNSA. Trimming shortened V by 1 base and J by 0 bases, and 12 bases separated the two germline ends. The CDR3 protein is CASSLGFPSSNTGELFF. CDR3 coding DNA: TGTGCCAGCAGCTTAGGGTTTCCCTCCTCGAACACCGGGGAGCTGTTTTTT.

This clone appeared a single time. This chain links TRBV4-3 with TRBJ1-2; D is perhaps TRBD1 (6 bases). Germline V gene lookup returns CDR1 LGHNA and CDR2 YSLEER. V was trimmed by 0 bases and J by 4 bases, leaving 12 bases between them. This CDR3 contains 15 residues. The CDR3 region is CASSQDSMTGYGYTF. Written as DNA, the CDR3 is TGCGCCAGCAGCCAAGATTCCATGACAGGCTATGGCTACACCTTC.

The chain links TRBV28 to TRBJ2-1; TRBD2 agrees at 14 bases. Germline V gene data show CDR1 as MDHEN and CDR2 as SYDVKM. The trim removed 4 bases at V and 8 bases at J, leaving 13 bases unmatched. This CDR3 spans 18 amino acids. CDR3 residues: CASSSFSGLAGVGYEQFF. The CDR3 region has the DNA TGTGCCAGCAGTTCCTTCTCGGGACTAGCGGGAGTGGGATATGAGCAGTTCTTC.

Here the CDR3 DNA reads TGCGCCAGCAGCCAAGACGGGACTTGGGCCCTTCGGGAGCAGTTCTTC. Translating it yields CASSQDGTWALREQFF. The chain combines TRBV4-3 with TRBJ2-1, with D perhaps matching TRBD2 (6 bases). Deletions cut 0 bases from V and 10 bases from J, with 19 bases between. Germline V gene lookup returns CDR1 LGHNA and CDR2 YSLEER. This CDR3 has 16 amino acids.

V gene TRBV7-8 combines with J gene TRBJ2-2; D is possibly TRBD2 (6 bases). The CDR3 has 14 residues. V was clipped by 8 bases and J by 1 base, with 11 bases between them. Germline CDR1 and CDR2: SGHVS and FQNEAQ. DNA for the CDR3: TGTGCCAGCCACGGGACTCAGAACACCGGGGAGCTGTTTTTT. This translates into CASHGTQNTGELFF. Full variable domain (outside the CDR3, taken from reference TRBV7-8 and TRBJ2-2): GAGVSQSPRYKVAKRGQDVALRCDPISGHVSLFWYQQALGQGPEFLTYFQNEAQLDKSGLPSDRFFAERPEGSVSTLKIQRTQQEDSAVYLCASHGTQNTGELFFGEGSRLTVL.

The V call is TRBV28, the J call TRBJ1-5, with a tentative D call TRBD1 (5 bases). Trimming cost V 4 bases and J 6 bases, with 19 bases left between them. This CDR3 region has 16 residues. Germline V gene lookup returns CDR1 MDHEN and CDR2 SYDVKM. The CDR3 here is CASSSPGLGEGQPQHF. CDR3 nucleotide sequence: TGTGCCAGCAGTTCCCCAGGGCTGGGGGAGGGTCAGCCCCAGCATTTT.

This clone was recorded a few times. Germline and junction disagree at one end, which may indicate a read error. V is TRBV5-1 and J is TRBJ1-4; unclear D gene. From germline, CDR1 is SGHRS and CDR2 YFSETQ. The CDR3 extends over 14 amino acids. The CDR3 DNA is TGCGCCAGCAGGTTGGATGCAACTAATGAAAAACTGTTTTTT. Translating it yields CASRLDATNEKLFF.

The chain links TRBV5-6 to TRBJ2-7; a possible D gene is TRBD2 (5 bases). There are 16 residues in the CDR3. CDR1 and CDR2 from the germline V gene are SGHDT and YYEEEE. Trimming took 1 base from V and 5 from J, leaving 19 bases between them. The CDR3 region is CASSLSGGWTMNEQYF. DNA of the CDR3: TGTGCCAGCAGCTTGTCTGGCGGGTGGACGATGAACGAGCAGTACTTC.

In regard to this clone: The same CDR3 arises from other DNA sequences in this sample as well. The chain combines TRBV6-1 with TRBJ2-1, with 12 nucleotides matching TRBD2. The CDR3 is 15 residues long. The V gene end was trimmed by 2 bases and the J gene end by 4 bases; junction bases not matched to a gene: 0. Germline CDR1 is MNHNS and CDR2 is SASEGT. CDR3 residues: CASSELAGGYNEQFF. The DNA for the CDR3 is TGTGCCAGCAGTGAACTAGCGGGAGGGTACAATGAGCAGTTCTTC.